Below, one T cell receptor beta chain is given with its context. This record comes from a study of T cell responses to AZD1222 COVID-19 vaccine. This table comes from immunoSEQ multiplex PCR, and its TCRdb copy is limited to in-frame clones, with some not included. The sample has roughly 170,000 clones; 94% are singletons. CDR3 length: 15 residues. Germline V lookup: CDR1 SGHVS, CDR2 FQNEAQ. V trimming: 5 bases; J trimming: 5 bases; junction bases outside the gene matches: 4. The chain links TRBV7-8 to TRBJ2-2; TRBD2 matches at 11 bases. This TCR derives from an adult who received the AZD1222 COVID-19 vaccine. Sequenced here: peripheral blood, sampled 28 days after the second AZD1222 dose. This CDR3 reads CASSTIAGGTGELFF. In nucleotides, the CDR3 is TGTGCCAGCAGCACCATAGCGGGGGGGACCGGGGAGCTGTTTTTT.